This entry features one T cell receptor (beta chain) sequence. Its antigen is as yet unknown. The CDR3 contains 11 residues. V was trimmed by 3 bases and J by 3 bases, leaving 5 bases between them. CDR1 and CDR2 (germline): DFQATT, SNEGSKA (reference sequence). This sample is drawn from a study of T cell repertoires in cytomegalovirus infection. Turning to the study itself: As its CMV epitopes, the study selected recently identified HLA-C-restricted and well-studied HLA-B-restricted targets. Public TCR beta signature analysis indicated the presence of both CMV infection and matching HLA type.

TCRdb reanalysed the reads using MiXCR and keeps one entry per CDR3 protein. In the table there are some 200,000 distinct CDR3 sequences, 35% to 45% of which are singletons. V and J are TRBV20-1 and TRBJ1-2; D unclear. The sample was CD8+ T cells from cultured PBMCs, taken from culture after CMV antigen stimulation. This receptor was obtained from a human donor in good health (CMV status not recorded). Some clones in this sample may be carry-over from other donors' samples. This chain's CDR3 is CSARTDYGYTF. CDR3 bases: TGCAGTGCTAGGACTGACTATGGCTACACCTTC.